The clone carrying this T cell receptor beta chain has just a few counts. Its cognate antigen is unknown. Each CDR3 protein is one row after TCRdb ran MiXCR on the RT-PCR reads. The table lists roughly 190,000 distinct CDR3 sequences, around 14% of them singletons. From germline, CDR1 is MDHEN and CDR2 SYDVKM. V dropped 3 bases and J dropped 0 bases, with 12 bases sitting between them. This CDR3 region has 15 residues. These data originate in a study of response to subunit inactivated influenza vaccine. Study observations and caveats: The authors put forward the suggestion that each seasonal influenza vaccination may bring in only a limited number of new T cells.

The sample here was CD8+ T cells sorted from PBMCs, taken approximately 5 days after vaccination. The gene calls are TRBV28 and TRBJ2-7, with D perhaps being TRBD1 or TRBD2 (5 bases each). This TCR came from a man in his forties or fifties who received an inactivated influenza vaccine. CDR3 DNA sequence: TGTGCCAGCAGTTTCCGGGGACCGATCTCCTACGAGCAGTACTTC. Its translation: CASSFRGPISYEQYF.